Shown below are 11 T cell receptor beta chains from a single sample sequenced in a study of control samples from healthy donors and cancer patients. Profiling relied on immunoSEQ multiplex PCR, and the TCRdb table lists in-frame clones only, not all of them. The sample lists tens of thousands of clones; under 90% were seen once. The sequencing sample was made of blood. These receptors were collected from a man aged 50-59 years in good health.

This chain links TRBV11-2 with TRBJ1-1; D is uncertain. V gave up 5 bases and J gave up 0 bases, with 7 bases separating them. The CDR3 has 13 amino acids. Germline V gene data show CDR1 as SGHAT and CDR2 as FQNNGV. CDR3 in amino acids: CASSPGLNTEAFF. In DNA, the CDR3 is TGTGCCAGCAGCCCCGGCTTGAACACTGAAGCTTTCTTT.

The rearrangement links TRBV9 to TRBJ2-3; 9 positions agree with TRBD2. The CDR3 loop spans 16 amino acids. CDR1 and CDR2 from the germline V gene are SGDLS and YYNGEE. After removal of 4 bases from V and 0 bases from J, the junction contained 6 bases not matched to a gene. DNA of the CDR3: TGTGCCAGCAGCCCCGGGCTAGCGGGGAGCACAGATACGCAGTATTTT. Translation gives CASSPGLAGSTDTQYF.

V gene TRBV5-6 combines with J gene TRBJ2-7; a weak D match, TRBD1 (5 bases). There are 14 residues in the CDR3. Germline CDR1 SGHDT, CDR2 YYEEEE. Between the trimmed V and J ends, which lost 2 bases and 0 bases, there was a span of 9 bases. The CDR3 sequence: CASSFDSSSYEQYF. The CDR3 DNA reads TGTGCCAGCAGCTTTGACAGTAGCTCCTACGAGCAGTACTTC.

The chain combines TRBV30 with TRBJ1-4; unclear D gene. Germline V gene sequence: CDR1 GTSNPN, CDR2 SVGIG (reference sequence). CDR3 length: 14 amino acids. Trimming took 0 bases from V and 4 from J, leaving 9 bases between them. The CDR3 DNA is TGTGCCTGGAGTGTAGGTCCCGGTAATGAAAAACTGTTTTTT. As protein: CAWSVGPGNEKLFF. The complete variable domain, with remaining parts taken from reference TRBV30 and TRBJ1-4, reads SQTIHQWPATLVQPVGSPLSLECTVEGTSNPNLYWYRQAAGRGLQLLFYSVGIGQISSEVPQNLSASRPQDRQFILSSKKLLLSDSGFYLCAWSVGPGNEKLFFGSGTQLSVL.

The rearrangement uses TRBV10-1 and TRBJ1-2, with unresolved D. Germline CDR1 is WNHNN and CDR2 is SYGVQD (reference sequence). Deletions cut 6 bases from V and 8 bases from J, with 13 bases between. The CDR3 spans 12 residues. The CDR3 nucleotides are TGCGCCAGCAGGCCGGGGTATACGGGCTACACCTTC. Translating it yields CASRPGYTGYTF.

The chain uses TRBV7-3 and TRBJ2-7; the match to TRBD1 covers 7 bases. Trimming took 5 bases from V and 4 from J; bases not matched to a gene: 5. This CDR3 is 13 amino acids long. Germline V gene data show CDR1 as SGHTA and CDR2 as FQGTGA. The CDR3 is CASSPDRNYEQYF. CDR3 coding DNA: TGTGCCAGCAGCCCGGACAGGAATTACGAGCAGTACTTC.

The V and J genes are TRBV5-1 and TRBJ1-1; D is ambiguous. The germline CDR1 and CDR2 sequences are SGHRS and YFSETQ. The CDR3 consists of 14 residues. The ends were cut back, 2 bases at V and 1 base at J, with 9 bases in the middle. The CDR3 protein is CASSFKGQNTEAFF. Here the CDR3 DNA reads TGCGCCAGCAGCTTCAAGGGCCAGAACACTGAAGCTTTCTTT.

CDR3 nucleotide sequence: TGTGCCAGCAGACCGGGACATTCCTACGAGCAGTACTTC. Protein: CASRPGHSYEQYF. The chain is built from TRBV6-5 and TRBJ2-7, with D maybe TRBD1 (6 bases). This CDR3 has 13 residues. In germline, CDR1 is MNHEY, CDR2 SVGAGI. Trimming removed 6 bases at V and 1 base at J, with 10 bases between.

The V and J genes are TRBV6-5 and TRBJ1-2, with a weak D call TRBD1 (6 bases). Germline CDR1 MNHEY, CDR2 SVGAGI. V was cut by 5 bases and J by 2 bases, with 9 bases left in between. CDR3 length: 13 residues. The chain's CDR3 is CASSQTGNYGYTF. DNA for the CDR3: TGTGCCAGCAGTCAAACAGGGAACTATGGCTACACCTTC.

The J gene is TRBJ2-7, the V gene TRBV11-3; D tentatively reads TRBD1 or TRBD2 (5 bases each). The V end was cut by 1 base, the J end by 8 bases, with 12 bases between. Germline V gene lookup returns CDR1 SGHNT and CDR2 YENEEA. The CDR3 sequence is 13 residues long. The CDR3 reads CASSLVGGTKQYF. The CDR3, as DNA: TGTGCCAGCAGCTTAGTAGGTGGGACCAAGCAGTACTTC.

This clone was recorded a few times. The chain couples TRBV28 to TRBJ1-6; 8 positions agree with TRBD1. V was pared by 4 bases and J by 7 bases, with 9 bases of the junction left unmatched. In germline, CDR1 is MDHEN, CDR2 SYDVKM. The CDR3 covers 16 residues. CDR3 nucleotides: TGTGCCAGCAGTTACGGACAGGGTGGTTCGAATTCACCCCTCCACTTT. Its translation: CASSYGQGGSNSPLHF. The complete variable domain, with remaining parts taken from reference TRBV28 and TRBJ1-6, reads DVKVTQSSRYLVKRTGEKVFLECVQDMDHENMFWYRQDPGLGLRLIYFSYDVKMKEKGDIPEGYSVSREKKERFSLILESASTNQTSMYLCASSYGQGGSNSPLHFGNGTRLTVT.